The present T cell receptor (beta chain) was sequenced within a study of spatial heterogeneity in lung cancer. Time point described: sample taken at primary tumor resection. Looked up from germline, CDR1 is SGHDN and CDR2 is FVKESK. The CDR3 sequence is 17 residues long. The J segment lost 6 bases and the V segment lost 4 bases, leaving 13 bases of the junction unmatched. In TCRdb, the 5' RACE reads were re-called with MiXCR into one record per CDR3 protein. The sample contains just over 75,000 distinct CDR3 sequences, 8% of which appear only once. The sequenced sample was PBMCs, obtained at surgery. The chain combines TRBV14 with TRBJ2-1, with 9 bases aligning to TRBD2. The sequence came from a male donor with early-stage non-small cell lung cancer. The CDR3 is CASSPHKGLAFLNEQFF. CDR3 DNA sequence: TGTGCCAGCAGCCCCCATAAGGGACTAGCATTCCTCAATGAGCAGTTCTTC.